This passage covers 9 T cell receptor beta chains from one sample sequenced in a study of patients and donors after allogeneic stem cell transplantation. Via MiXCR, TCRdb re-called the RT-PCR reads, giving one row per CDR3 protein. Among more than 150,000 distinct CDR3 sequences listed, 40% to 45% were seen once. Sequenced input: blood, either unsorted or a sorted T cell fraction (not recorded which). The receptors were sampled from a human donor who was either an allogeneic HSCT recipient or a stem cell or donor lymphocyte infusion donor (not recorded which). It is not recorded whose cells these are; they may come from a transplant donor.

This chain links TRBV21-1 with TRBJ2-3; the table's D call, TRBD2, was not checked against the DNA. TRBV21-1 is shown as a pseudogene. The CDR3 runs to 15 residues. The CDR3 coding sequence is TGTGCCAGCAGCAAAGCACTAGCGGACACAGATACGCAGTATTTT. The encoded protein is CASSKALADTDTQYF.

The sample holds a few counts of this clonotype. The chain joins TRBV5-4 to TRBJ1-4; D gene unclear. The ends were cut back, 1 base at V and 7 bases at J, with 11 bases in the middle. The CDR3 covers 14 residues. In germline, CDR1 is SGHNT, CDR2 YYREEE (reference sequence). The CDR3 loop reads CASSLSGRGEKLFF. CDR3 in DNA: TGTGCCAGCAGCTTGTCCGGGAGAGGTGAAAAACTGTTTTTT.

This clonotype turned up a few times. The rearrangement uses TRBV12-3 or TRBV12-4 and TRBJ1-2; 8 bases agree with TRBD1. The V and J ends lost 4 bases and 5 bases, in that order; junction bases with no gene match: 6. The CDR3 totals 14 residues. The CDR3 region has the DNA TGTGCCAGCAGTTCATCAGGGGGCGGTTATGGCTACACCTTC. Translating it yields CASSSSGGGYGYTF.

This clonotype was counted a few times. The V and J genes are TRBV7-9 and TRBJ2-7; no clear D gene. There are 12 residues in the CDR3. V dropped 6 bases and J dropped 1 base, with 7 bases sitting between them. Germline V lookup: CDR1 SEHNR, CDR2 FQNEAQ (reference sequence). The CDR3 nucleotides read TGTGCCAGCAGTCCAGAATCCTACGAGCAGTACTTC. Its translation: CASSPESYEQYF.

CDR3 in DNA: TGTGCCAGCAGGGGGACAGGCTCCAACTATGGCTACACCTTC. It translates to CASRGTGSNYGYTF. The genes are TRBV9 and TRBJ1-2; 8 bases align to TRBD1. With V trimmed by 5 bases and J by 2 bases, 5 bases remained unmatched. CDR3 length: 14 amino acids. The germline V gene has CDR1 SGDLS and CDR2 YYNGEE.

Only a few counts were recorded for this clonotype. This rearrangement joins TRBV2 to TRBJ1-4; TRBD1 might be the D (6 bases). This CDR3 is 16 amino acids long. V lost 2 bases to trimming and J lost 7 bases, with 17 bases between them. CDR1 and CDR2 (germline): SNHLY, FYNNEI. The CDR3 here is CASSEFRGTGFEKLFF. The CDR3 nucleotides read TGTGCCAGCAGTGAATTCAGGGGCACGGGGTTTGAAAAACTGTTTTTT.

CDR3 in amino acids: CASSPHARSENTIYF. CDR3 DNA: TGTGCCAGCAGCCCTCACGCCAGGAGCGAAAACACCATATATTTT. This chain connects TRBV7-3 to TRBJ1-3, with no clear D. The CDR3 runs to 15 residues. V lost 5 bases to trimming and J lost 6 bases, with 17 bases between them. From germline, CDR1 is SGHTA and CDR2 FQGTGA.

The chain has TRBV7-9 and TRBJ2-1, with D hard to call. CDR1 is SEHNR and CDR2 is FQNEAQ in the germline V gene (reference sequence). V lost 5 bases, J lost 5 bases, and 13 bases lay in between. The CDR3 runs to 14 residues. The DNA for the CDR3 is TGTGCCAGCAGCCCCACCGACCCAAACAATGAGCAGTTCTTC. This codes for CASSPTDPNNEQFF.

The sample holds a few counts of this clonotype. The chain carries TRBV7-2 and TRBJ2-1; D possibly matches TRBD1 or TRBD2 (5 bases each). The CDR3 is 15 amino acids. Germline V lookup: CDR1 SGHTA, CDR2 FQGNSA. Trimming stripped 6 bases from V and 3 bases from J, with 15 bases between. The CDR3 bases are TGTGCCAGCAGTCCTAGAACAGGACTCTACAATGAGCAGTTCTTC. Translation gives CASSPRTGLYNEQFF.